The clone carrying this TCR beta chain was counted at least ten times. As for time point: persistent/refractory GD, antithyroid drugs over 5 years with positive TRAb. After RNA was extracted from PBMCs, the TCR library was made from it. All patients originated from an endocrinology department located in Xi'an, China. Staff took about 10 milliliters of peripheral blood and put it into EDTA tubes. Building the TCR beta libraries relied on iRepertoire HTBI primers, and CDR3 regions underwent Arm-PCR. TCRdb recomputed calls from the multiplex PCR reads with MiXCR, one row per CDR3 protein. Here the sample spans 360,000 or so distinct CDR3 sequences, 20% to 25% being singletons. This record comes from a study of regulatory T cells in long-lasting Graves disease. The starting material was peripheral blood mononuclear cells (PBMCs), obtained when the disease was refractory, from a patient treated with antithyroid drugs. This TCR was sampled from a middle-aged woman with Graves disease.

The CDR3 loop is CSARDRVGQGYGYTF. The CDR3 nucleotides are TGCAGTGCTAGAGATCGAGTGGGACAGGGATATGGCTACACCTTC. This chain connects TRBV20-1 to TRBJ1-2, with 9 bases fitting TRBD1. This CDR3 is built from 15 residues. From germline, CDR1 is DFQATT and CDR2 SNEGSKA (reference sequence). V was clipped by 0 bases and J by 5 bases; unmatched bases: 7.